In its sample, the clone carrying this T cell receptor beta chain was seen many times. Its antigen is still unknown. TCRdb independently ran MiXCR on the reads; one entry per CDR3 protein. The table includes over 120,000 distinct CDR3 sequences, about 31% detected once. This sample stems from a study of T cell repertoires in cytomegalovirus infection. Study in general: CMV epitopes used comprised recently identified HLA-C-restricted ones and well-studied HLA-B-restricted ones. It can be stated that public TCR beta signatures indicated CMV infection as well as a matching HLA type.

Study conclusions and caveats: Carriers of CMV plus the relevant HLA were identified by cumulative public TCR beta family frequency. Ex vivo, HLA-C-restricted CMV-specific TCR beta clonotypes prevailed over the rest of the response.

The receptor comes from a human donor in good health (CMV status not recorded). Some clones in this sample may be carry-over from other donors' samples. This sample comprised CD8+ T cells from cultured PBMCs, obtained from culture after CMV antigen stimulation.

DNA of the CDR3: TGTGCCAGCAGCGCCGGGGGTTTCTACGAGCAGTACTTC. It codes for CASSAGGFYEQYF. The chain joins TRBV7-6 to TRBJ2-7; D is perhaps TRBD2 (6 bases). This CDR3 comprises 13 residues. CDR1 is SGHVS, CDR2 FNYEAQ, per germline. Trimming left V 5 bases short and J 3 bases short, with 11 bases between.